These 26 T cell receptor beta chains came from one sample sequenced in a study of T cell repertoires in cytomegalovirus infection. TCRdb re-called the reads with MiXCR, one entry per CDR3 protein. Among hundreds of thousands of distinct CDR3 sequences listed, about 29% were seen once. For these TCRs, the target antigens are not known. The sample consisted of cultured PBMCs, taken from culture after CMV antigen stimulation. The receptors originated from a human donor in good health (CMV status not recorded). Some clones in this sample may be carry-over from other donors' samples.

This clonotype has just a few counts. This chain links TRBV5-1 with TRBJ2-1, with 8 bases aligning to TRBD2. The length of the CDR3 is 17 residues. Germline CDR1 SGHRS, CDR2 YFSETQ. Trimming cost V 1 base and J 1 base; bases outside gene matches: 7. As DNA, the CDR3 is TGCGCCAGCAGCTTGAGGGGCGCGGGAGGTTCCTACAATGAGCAGTTCTTC. Protein: CASSLRGAGGSYNEQFF.

The chain couples TRBV9 to TRBJ2-5; the D is unclear. This CDR3 region has 15 residues. CDR1 is SGDLS and CDR2 is YYNGEE in the germline V gene. V was trimmed by 0 bases and J by 2 bases, leaving 11 bases between them. As DNA, the CDR3 is TGTGCCAGCAGCGTAGGTTTCGGCGGTCAAGAGACCCAGTACTTC. Residues: CASSVGFGGQETQYF.

A single count supports this clonotype. The junction differs from germline at one of its ends, possibly a read error. The V and J genes are TRBV7-6 and TRBJ2-7, with D uncertain. Germline V gives CDR1 SGHVS, CDR2 FNYEAQ. This CDR3 has 13 amino acids. The CDR3 nucleotides read TGTGCCAGCAGCTTAGCAGATATTACGGACGCCGCTTTC. Its protein product is CASSLADITDAAF. Full variable domain (outside the CDR3, taken from reference TRBV7-6 and TRBJ2-7): GAGVSQSPRYKVTKRGQDVALRCDPISGHVSLYWYRQALGQGPEFLTYFNYEAQQDKSGLPNDRFSAERPEGSISTLTIQRTEQRDSAMYRCASSLADITDAAFGPGTRLTVT.

The CDR3 here is CATQKHGREGRGGELFF. The CDR3 DNA sequence: TGTGCCACCCAAAAGCACGGGCGGGAGGGCCGCGGCGGGGAGCTGTTTTTT. The rearrangement uses TRBV7-8 and TRBJ2-2; 9 bases match TRBD2. The CDR3 sequence is 17 residues long. Germline V gene sequence: CDR1 SGHVS, CDR2 FQNEAQ. Germline trimming cut 10 bases from V and 7 bases from J; bases unmatched to any gene: 19.

This chain uses TRBV5-1 with TRBJ2-1; TRBD1 agrees at 9 bases. The V and J ends lost 0 bases and 4 bases, in that order; junction bases with no gene match: 2. Germline CDR1 reads SGHRS; CDR2 reads YFSETQ. The CDR3 has 15 residues. The CDR3 bases are TGCGCCAGCAGCTTGGTCGGGACAGGGTACAATGAGCAGTTCTTC. The encoded protein is CASSLVGTGYNEQFF.

V gene TRBV19 combines with J gene TRBJ2-7; TRBD2 agrees at 12 bases. The CDR3 is 15 residues long. In germline, CDR1 is LNHDA, CDR2 SQIVND (reference sequence). The trim removed 5 bases at V and 3 bases at J, leaving 5 bases unmatched. The CDR3 DNA reads as TGTGCCAGTAGTTTCACTAGCGGGAGGTTCTACGAGCAGTACTTC. Amino acids: CASSFTSGRFYEQYF.

This clonotype was seen many times. This chain connects TRBV7-9 to TRBJ1-1; perhaps TRBD1 as D (5 bases). Germline CDR1 SEHNR, CDR2 FQNEAQ (reference sequence). This CDR3 region has 17 residues. With 2 bases removed from V and 1 base from J, the gap between germline ends came to 17 bases. This CDR3 is CASSLSGWGSPNTEAFF. In DNA, the CDR3 is TGTGCCAGCAGCTTATCCGGGTGGGGCAGCCCGAACACTGAAGCTTTCTTT.

Only a few counts were recorded for this clonotype. The chain carries TRBV11-2 and TRBJ1-5, with D possibly matching TRBD1 (6 bases). CDR1 and CDR2 (germline): SGHAT, FQNNGV. Trimming removed 3 bases from V and 7 bases from J, with 10 bases in between. The length of the CDR3 is 13 residues. CDR3 DNA: TGTGCCAGCAGCTTCGGACAGAACCAGCCCCAGCATTTT. Residues: CASSFGQNQPQHF.

Many counts were recorded for this clonotype. The chain links TRBV9 to TRBJ2-2; D is unresolved. Trimming took off 0 bases at V and 0 bases at J, with 6 bases between the two ends. Looked up from germline, CDR1 is SGDLS and CDR2 is YYNGEE. The CDR3 has 15 residues. Here the CDR3 reads CASSVATANTGELFF. DNA for the CDR3: TGTGCCAGCAGCGTAGCTACGGCGAACACCGGGGAGCTGTTTTTT.

The chain is built from TRBV6-5 and TRBJ2-6, with D possibly TRBD1 on 5 matching bases. Trimming removed 8 bases at V and 0 bases at J, with 11 bases between. Looked up from germline, CDR1 is MNHEY and CDR2 is SVGAGI. This CDR3 comprises 15 residues. The DNA for the CDR3 is TGTGCCAGCTCAGGACATTTCTCTGGGGCCAACGTCCTGACTTTC. Protein: CASSGHFSGANVLTF.

This clonotype was counted only a few times. The V call is TRBV19, the J call TRBJ1-5; 7 bases fit TRBD1. Germline V gene data show CDR1 as LNHDA and CDR2 as SQIVND (reference sequence). This CDR3 has 16 amino acids. The V and J ends lost 4 bases and 0 bases, in that order; junction bases with no gene match: 6. The CDR3 coding sequence is TGTGCCAGTAGTAGGGGGGAGGGGGCTAGCAATCAGCCCCAGCATTTT. Its protein is CASSRGEGASNQPQHF.

The rearrangement links TRBV29-1 to TRBJ2-1; D gene uncertain. CDR3 length: 12 amino acids. Germline lookup yields CDR1 SQVTM and CDR2 ANQGSEA. The V and J ends lost 2 bases and 5 bases respectively, with 7 bases between them. CDR3 in amino acids: CSVENLNNEQFF. CDR3 sequence (DNA): TGCAGCGTTGAAAACCTCAACAATGAGCAGTTCTTC.

The chain employs TRBV20-1 and TRBJ2-5; a possible D gene is TRBD1 (6 bases). Germline values: CDR1 DFQATT, CDR2 SNEGSKA (reference sequence). This CDR3 is 13 amino acids long. The ends were cut back, 5 bases at V and 5 bases at J, with 15 bases in the middle. The CDR3 is CSARPGTFETQYF. The CDR3 region has the DNA TGCAGTGCTCGCCCGGGGACATTCGAGACCCAGTACTTC.

A few counts support this clonotype. The chain joins TRBV28 to TRBJ2-7; 11 bases agree with TRBD1. Germline lookup yields CDR1 MDHEN and CDR2 SYDVKM. J lost 6 bases, V lost 4 bases, and 5 bases had no gene match. CDR3 length: 14 amino acids. CDR3 in DNA: TGTGCCAGCAGTTCCGGACAGGGGGCAGTCGAGCAGTACTTC. Protein sequence: CASSSGQGAVEQYF.

Turning to this clonotype: One junction end does not reproduce the germline sequence, and a read error may be involved. The V call is TRBV7-7, the J call TRBJ2-5; 9 bases map to TRBD2. The CDR3 is made up of 16 amino acids. Germline CDR1 and CDR2: SSHAT and FNYEAQ (reference sequence). CDR3 sequence (DNA): TGTGCTAGCAGCTTTGGTGGCGGGAGGGTCCAAGAGACCCAGTACTTC. Protein sequence: CASSFGGGRVQETQYF.

The chain links TRBV28 to TRBJ2-7; a possible D gene is TRBD2 (6 bases). Between the trimmed V and J ends, which lost 4 bases and 3 bases, there was a span of 16 bases. Germline V gene data show CDR1 as MDHEN and CDR2 as SYDVKM. The length of the CDR3 is 15 residues. The chain's CDR3 is CASSSVGETSYEQYF. The DNA of the CDR3 is TGTGCCAGCAGTTCGGTTGGAGAGACTAGCTACGAGCAGTACTTC.

The rearrangement links TRBV7-9 to TRBJ2-2; D remains ambiguous. Germline V gene sequence: CDR1 SEHNR, CDR2 FQNEAQ (reference sequence). The CDR3 totals 15 residues. V lost 5 bases, J lost 4 bases, and 14 bases lay in between. The CDR3 loop reads CASSQRKTVTGELFF. CDR3 sequence (DNA): TGTGCCAGCAGCCAACGAAAGACGGTCACCGGGGAGCTGTTTTTT.

CDR3 nucleotide sequence: TGCGCCAGCAGCCAAGATCCGGGCGCCGTAAGGGCCCACTACGAGCAGTACTTC. Translation gives CASSQDPGAVRAHYEQYF. This chain links TRBV4-1 with TRBJ2-7; D gene unclear. In germline, CDR1 is MGHRA, CDR2 YSYEKL. This CDR3 region has 18 residues. V lost 0 bases and J 3 bases, leaving 21 bases between the germline ends.

The V gene is TRBV20-1, the J gene TRBJ2-4; no clear D gene. V lost 3 bases to trimming and J lost 4 bases, with 7 bases between them. The CDR3 spans 12 residues. CDR1 DFQATT and CDR2 SNEGSKA come from the germline V gene (reference sequence). DNA for the CDR3: TGCAGTGCTAGTGCGCAGAAAAACATTCAGTACTTC. Amino acids: CSASAQKNIQYF.

The sample holds many counts of this clonotype. The genes are TRBV3-1 and TRBJ1-3; D may be TRBD1 (5 bases). The CDR3 covers 13 residues. Trimming stripped 2 bases from V and 8 bases from J, with 10 bases between. CDR1 LGHDT and CDR2 YNNKEL come from the germline V gene (reference sequence). The CDR3 nucleotides read TGTGCCAGCAGCCAATACAAGGGGCACACCATATATTTT. The encoded protein is CASSQYKGHTIYF.

This clonotype qualifies as medium-sized. The CDR3 sequence is CASSHDLAGELFF. The CDR3 DNA reads TGTGCCAGCAGCCACGACCTGGCCGGGGAGCTGTTTTTT. The chain carries TRBV7-8 and TRBJ2-2; no clear D gene. The CDR3 is 13 amino acids. Per the germline V gene, CDR1 is SGHVS and CDR2 is FQNEAQ. The germline V and J ends were trimmed by 5 bases and 6 bases, with 10 bases remaining between them. Looking up the rest from reference TRBV7-8 and TRBJ2-2 gives the full variable domain: GAGVSQSPRYKVAKRGQDVALRCDPISGHVSLFWYQQALGQGPEFLTYFQNEAQLDKSGLPSDRFFAERPEGSVSTLKIQRTQQEDSAVYLCASSHDLAGELFFGEGSRLTVL.

This clonotype has more than one count but fewer than ten. The CDR3 DNA follows: TGTGCCAGCAGTGAAGGGGGGGCTAGCGGGGGCTACGAGCAGTACTTC. Translated, it gives CASSEGGASGGYEQYF. The chain uses TRBV6-1 and TRBJ2-7; 10 bases match TRBD2. The CDR3 covers 16 residues. Unmatched junction bases numbered 6, after V lost 1 base and J lost 3 bases. Germline CDR1 is MNHNS and CDR2 is SASEGT.

This clonotype appeared a single time. The chain recombines TRBV7-9 with TRBJ2-1; D could derive from TRBD1 or TRBD2 (6 bases each). The V gene's germline CDR1 is SEHNR and CDR2 FQNEAQ (reference sequence). Between the trimmed V and J ends, which lost 3 bases and 2 bases, there was a span of 17 bases. There are 17 residues in the CDR3. DNA of the CDR3: TGTGCCAGCAGCTTGTTCGAGGGGGGACCTGCCTACAATGAGCAGTTCTTC. This encodes CASSLFEGGPAYNEQFF. The full variable domain, its missing parts supplied by reference TRBV7-9 and TRBJ2-1, is DTGVSQNPRHKITKRGQNVTFRCDPISEHNRLYWYRQTLGQGPEFLTYFQNEAQLEKSRLLSDRFSAERPKGSFSTLEIQRTEQGDSAMYLCASSLFEGGPAYNEQFFGPGTRLTVL.

The chain recombines TRBV24-1 with TRBJ1-1; possible D gene TRBD1, 6 bases. The V gene lost 7 bases and the J gene lost 1 base, with 9 bases spanning the gap. CDR3 length: 13 residues. Looked up from germline, CDR1 is KGHDR and CDR2 is SFDVKD. The DNA for the CDR3 is TGTGCCACCAGGAGGACAGCGAACACTGAAGCTTTCTTT. Translation: CATRRTANTEAFF.

This chain connects TRBV7-9 to TRBJ2-1; D unresolved. The germline gives CDR1 SEHNR, CDR2 FQNEAQ (reference sequence). Trimming pared 5 bases from V and 9 bases from J, leaving 14 bases between. The CDR3 is 13 amino acids. CDR3: CASSPFDTSEQFF. CDR3 DNA sequence: TGTGCCAGCAGCCCATTCGACACCAGTGAGCAGTTCTTC.

CDR3 bases: TGTGCCATCAGTCTAACAGAGGGGAGTCAGCCCCAGCATTTT. Translating gives CAISLTEGSQPQHF. The chain joins TRBV10-3 to TRBJ1-5; a possible D gene is TRBD1 (5 bases). CDR1 and CDR2 (germline): ENHRY, SYGVKD. The CDR3 contains 14 residues. Trimming took off 5 bases at V and 6 bases at J, with 14 bases between the two ends.